This entry features one T cell receptor beta chain sequence. Combining a sample-barcoded 5' primer with a J-beta primer mix, a second PCR ran for roughly 7 to 11 cycles. MiXCR, run by TCRdb on the 5' RACE reads, gives a single entry per CDR3 protein. The table has about 730,000 distinct CDR3 sequences, approximately 43% seen once. This entry belongs to a study of blood T cells in healthy people across ages. Study information: Capturing about one barcoded beta molecule per two T cells was achieved by template switching.

This CDR3 comprises 19 residues. Germline V CDR1 and CDR2: SGHDT, YYEEEE. V gave up 0 bases and J gave up 3 bases, with 25 bases separating them. Sequencing used blood. This chain uses TRBV5-6 with TRBJ2-7, with D tentatively TRBD1 or TRBD2 (5 bases each). The source of this sequence is a woman aged 55-69 years in good health. Here the CDR3 DNA reads TGTGCCAGCAGCTTGGGGGGGTTTTGGCTTTCAATCCCAAACTACGAGCAGTACTTC. It specifies CASSLGGFWLSIPNYEQYF.